This TCR beta chain was captured by sequencing in a study of blood T cell repertoires in COVID-19. In the study overall: Samples came from the United States, Italy and Spain, spanning acute and convalescent COVID-19.

TCRdb's table, derived via immunoSEQ multiplex PCR, lists solely in-frame clones and lacks some. The profile shows 110,000 to 150,000 clones, about 91% of them singletons. In germline, CDR1 is SGHNT, CDR2 YYREEE (reference sequence). The ends lost 5 bases at V and 5 bases at J; junction bases unmatched: 8. This CDR3 contains 14 residues. Material: peripheral blood. This sequence joins TRBV5-4 and TRBJ1-1; TRBD1 matches at 8 bases. The TCR was taken from a woman aged 60-70 years with acute or convalescent COVID-19. The CDR3: CASRRTGSETEAFF. CDR3 nucleotides: TGTGCCAGCAGACGGACAGGGTCGGAGACTGAAGCTTTCTTT.